This T cell receptor (beta chain) was sequenced during a study of identical twins. A template switching step contributed a universal primer site, while unique molecular identifiers were present in the cDNA. TCRdb redid the calling of the 5' RACE reads with MiXCR, one entry per CDR3 protein. Of 400,000 to 550,000 distinct CDR3 sequences in the sample, more than 20% are singletons; the top ten hold 2.5% to 3.5%. This CDR3 is built from 12 residues. Germline loops: CDR1 MDHEN, CDR2 SYDVKM. Trimming cost V 4 bases and J 8 bases, with 11 bases left between them. The data were also submitted as part of a second study, on T cells expressing NK-cell markers. That study adds: CD3+CD56+NKG2C+, CD3+CD56+NKG2C- and CD3+CD56-NKG2C+ T cells, once sorted, supplied the TCR beta repertoires. T cells sorted in several experiments were restricted to alpha-beta TCR T cells by an anti-gamma-delta TCR antibody.

The sequenced sample was CD4+ T cells sorted from blood. This receptor was obtained from a woman aged 18-30 years in good health. This chain uses TRBV28 with TRBJ1-1; D is uncertain. CDR3 nucleotides: TGTGCCAGCAGTTATCGTGGGGTAGAAGCTTTCTTT. Its translation is CASSYRGVEAFF.